This T cell receptor (beta chain) derives from a study of blood T cell repertoires in COVID-19. Original analysis: Counts of nucleated cells, estimated from reference gene primer amplification, were obtained. Clones were read by immunoSEQ multiplex PCR, and TCRdb kept only the in-frame ones, dropping some. The D gene and trimming were derived from the DNA, and the V and J assignments and clone size from that table. The table includes a few hundred thousand clones, 81% detected once. The V gene end was trimmed by 3 bases and the J gene end by 0 bases; junction bases not matched to a gene: 16. CDR3 length: 20 residues. Looked up from germline, CDR1 is LGHDT and CDR2 is YNNKEL (reference sequence).

The source of this sequence is a human donor with acute or convalescent COVID-19. The donor label of this sample is uncertain. The chain combines TRBV3-1 (or the pseudogene TRBV3-2) with TRBJ2-2; 7 nucleotides match TRBD1. Sequenced: peripheral blood. CDR3 sequence (DNA): TGTGCCAGCAGCCACCGGACAGGAAGGATGGTAAACGCGAACACCGGGGAGCTGTTTTTT. Protein sequence: CASSHRTGRMVNANTGELFF.